This entry lists 31 T cell receptor beta chains sequenced from one sample in a study of OX40 agonist ivuxolimab in advanced cancers. Produced via immunoSEQ multiplex PCR; TCRdb's table is partial and in-frame only. Counted here are nearly 45,000 clones, 75% to 85% occurring once; the ten biggest clones make up around 3.9%. Source: CD4+ or CD8+ T cells sorted from blood, taken in a trial of the OX40 agonist ivuxolimab. These receptors came from an adult with an advanced solid tumor such as melanoma, head and neck, liver or kidney cancer.

The V call is TRBV7-3, the J call TRBJ1-1; D may be TRBD1 (5 bases). Germline-derived CDR1 and CDR2 are SGHTA and FQGTGA. Trimming stripped 3 bases from V and 6 bases from J, with 14 bases between. CDR3 length equals 14 residues. The CDR3 protein is CASSLGGGQAEAFF. CDR3 sequence (DNA): TGTGCCAGCAGCTTGGGGGGTGGTCAGGCTGAAGCTTTCTTT.

The rearrangement uses TRBV6-5 and TRBJ2-7; a possible D gene is TRBD2 (5 bases). CDR3 size: 14 residues. With 10 bases removed from V and 3 bases from J, the gap between germline ends came to 19 bases. CDR1 is MNHEY and CDR2 is SVGAGI in the germline V gene. CDR3 sequence reads: CATTHGFGGYEQYF. In DNA form, the CDR3 reads TGTGCCACCACACACGGGTTCGGAGGCTACGAGCAGTACTTC.

The CDR3 DNA reads as TGTGCCAGCTTTGCCCGGCTGGGCTACGAGCAGTACTTC. Protein sequence: CASFARLGYEQYF. The chain links TRBV2 to TRBJ2-7; D is unresolved. The ends were cut back, 8 bases at V and 3 bases at J, with 14 bases in the middle. The CDR3 contains 13 residues. Germline V gene lookup returns CDR1 SNHLY and CDR2 FYNNEI. The variable domain in full, with the rest retrieved from reference TRBV2 and TRBJ2-7, is EPEVTQTPSHQVTQMGQEVILRCVPISNHLYFYWYRQILGQKVEFLVSFYNNEISEKSEIFDDQFSVERPDGSNFTLKIRSTKLEDSAMYFCASFARLGYEQYFGPGTRLTVT.

The chain is built from TRBV5-5 and TRBJ2-7, with 10 bases fitting TRBD1. Germline V lookup: CDR1 SGHKS, CDR2 YYEKEE (reference sequence). V shed 4 bases and J 6 bases; nucleotides not matched to a gene: 10. The CDR3 is 15 amino acids. As DNA, the CDR3 is TGTGCCAGCAGCCCAACTCGACAGGGGGCGGGCGAGCAGTACTTC. It yields the protein CASSPTRQGAGEQYF.

V is TRBV7-2 and J is TRBJ1-2; D ambiguous. The CDR3 totals 16 residues. CDR1 is SGHTA, CDR2 FQGNSA, per germline. The V end lost 4 bases, the J end lost 3 bases, and 18 bases lay between the germline ends. CDR3 nucleotide sequence: TGTGCCAGCAGCTCCCTGGCAGGAGCCGGGGACTATGGCTACACCTTC. Translation gives CASSSLAGAGDYGYTF.

The rearrangement links TRBV30 to TRBJ1-4; D is unresolved. Trimming removed 1 base from V and 8 bases from J, with 5 bases in between. This CDR3 has 11 residues. From germline, CDR1 is GTSNPN and CDR2 SVGIG (reference sequence). The CDR3 DNA is TGTGCCTGGAGTGAGGGAGAAAAACTGTTTTTT. Its protein product is CAWSEGEKLFF.

In its sample, this clone was seen a few times. The chain links TRBV28 to TRBJ2-7; TRBD2 matches at 7 bases. The CDR3 is 14 residues long. Germline V lookup: CDR1 MDHEN, CDR2 SYDVKM. Trimming cost V 3 bases and J 6 bases; bases outside gene matches: 8. DNA for the CDR3: TGTGCCAGCAGTTTCTTGGCCTCGGGAGGCGAGCAGTACTTC. Translating gives CASSFLASGGEQYF.

This sequence joins TRBV2 and TRBJ1-5; D uncertain. Trimming removed 3 bases at V and 0 bases at J, with 9 bases between. CDR3 length equals 15 residues. Germline V gene lookup returns CDR1 SNHLY and CDR2 FYNNEI. The CDR3 loop is CASSESSTSNQPQHF. CDR3 coding DNA: TGTGCCAGCAGTGAGAGCAGTACTAGCAATCAGCCCCAGCATTTT.

This clone came up a few times. V gene TRBV10-3 combines with J gene TRBJ2-2, with 7 bases matching TRBD1. V lost 6 bases to trimming and J lost 3 bases; unmatched junction nucleotides: 13. Germline loops: CDR1 ENHRY, CDR2 SYGVKD. CDR3 length: 17 amino acids. The CDR3 sequence is CAISIDRESSDTGELFF. The CDR3 coding sequence is TGTGCCATCAGCATAGACAGGGAAAGTAGTGACACCGGGGAGCTGTTTTTT.

This clone appeared once. This rearrangement joins TRBV18 to TRBJ2-3; 7 nucleotides line up with TRBD2. Germline V lookup: CDR1 KGHSH, CDR2 LQKENI. The CDR3 is 11 amino acids. With 8 bases clipped from V and 4 bases from J, the junction kept 0 bases outside the gene matches. The CDR3 DNA is TGTGCCAGCCGGGGGGCAGATACGCAGTATTTT. Amino acids: CASRGADTQYF.

The chain recombines TRBV12-5 with TRBJ1-4; 8 nucleotides agree with TRBD1. With V trimmed by 4 bases and J by 0 bases, 7 bases remained unmatched. From germline, CDR1 is LGHNT and CDR2 FRNRAP. The CDR3 is made up of 17 amino acids. CDR3 coding DNA: TGTGCTAGTGGTTCGCTACAGGGGGTTGCAACTAATGAAAAACTGTTTTTT. Its translation is CASGSLQGVATNEKLFF.

This clone has more than one count but fewer than ten. V gene TRBV6-5 combines with J gene TRBJ2-7, with D uncertain. Germline V gene sequence: CDR1 MNHEY, CDR2 SVGAGI. V was clipped by 10 bases and J by 1 base, with 14 bases between them. The CDR3 spans 13 residues. CDR3 DNA sequence: TGTGCCACCGTGGGCCGCGTATCCTACGAGCAGTACTTC. Amino acids: CATVGRVSYEQYF.

The CDR3 is CASRRTGEIYEQYF. CDR3 in DNA: TGTGCCAGCAGACGGACAGGGGAAATCTACGAGCAGTACTTC. The chain recombines TRBV5-6 with TRBJ2-7; TRBD1 matches 9 bases. The CDR3 spans 14 residues. V was pared by 5 bases and J by 3 bases, with 6 bases of the junction left unmatched. In germline, CDR1 is SGHDT, CDR2 YYEEEE.

This clone was detected only once. J is TRBJ2-2 and V is TRBV4-1, with a tentative D call TRBD2 (6 bases). Deletions cut 4 bases from V and 0 bases from J, with 18 bases between. CDR3 size: 18 residues. Germline values: CDR1 MGHRA, CDR2 YSYEKL. The CDR3 DNA reads TGCGCCAGCAGCCCCCGCCCCTTCGGGAGTTCGAACACCGGGGAGCTGTTTTTT. Encoded protein: CASSPRPFGSSNTGELFF.

This rearrangement joins TRBV7-2 to TRBJ2-7, with D possibly being TRBD1 or TRBD2 (5 bases each). The CDR3 length is 15 residues. Looked up from germline, CDR1 is SGHTA and CDR2 is FQGNSA. Trimming cost V 1 base and J 9 bases, with 19 bases left between them. The CDR3 DNA follows: TGTGCCAGCAGCTTAGACACAGGACTGGGCGTTGGGCAGTACTTC. It specifies CASSLDTGLGVGQYF.

Here the CDR3 DNA reads TGCGCCAGCAGCCAAGATCGACATACGCAGTATTTT. Protein: CASSQDRHTQYF. The genes are TRBV4-3 and TRBJ2-3; D unclear. Germline V lookup: CDR1 LGHNA, CDR2 YSLEER. The V gene lost 0 bases and the J gene lost 7 bases, with 5 bases spanning the gap. The CDR3 spans 12 residues.

This clone was found a few times. This chain links TRBV5-4 with TRBJ2-1; unclear D gene. Between the trimmed V and J ends, which lost 0 bases and 9 bases, there was a span of 10 bases. This CDR3 is built from 13 residues. Germline values: CDR1 SGHNT, CDR2 YYREEE (reference sequence). The CDR3: CASSLESAFEQFF. CDR3 DNA sequence: TGTGCCAGCAGCTTGGAATCCGCGTTTGAGCAGTTCTTC.

J is TRBJ2-1 and V is TRBV4-2; TRBD2 agrees at 7 bases. The CDR3 loop spans 17 amino acids. Per the germline V gene, CDR1 is LGHNA and CDR2 is YNFKEQ. The V gene end was trimmed by 5 bases and the J gene end by 5 bases; junction bases not matched to a gene: 15. This CDR3 reads CASSFSISGIWDNEQFF. In DNA form, the CDR3 reads TGTGCCAGCAGCTTTTCGATAAGCGGGATATGGGACAATGAGCAGTTCTTC.

This sequence joins TRBV4-1 and TRBJ2-7, with D unresolved. The ends were cut back, 2 bases at V and 4 bases at J, with 9 bases in the middle. CDR1 MGHRA and CDR2 YSYEKL come from the germline V gene. The CDR3 consists of 13 residues. As DNA, the CDR3 is TGCGCCAGCAGCCAAAATAGAGTGTACGAGCAGTACTTC. Its translation: CASSQNRVYEQYF.

V is TRBV27 and J is TRBJ1-2, with D perhaps matching TRBD1 (5 bases). In germline, CDR1 is MNHEY, CDR2 SMNVEV (reference sequence). The CDR3 totals 15 residues. V was shortened by 2 bases and J by 2 bases, with 12 bases between the two germline ends. The chain's CDR3 is CASSLHGTENYGYTF. CDR3 nucleotide sequence: TGTGCCAGCAGTTTACACGGGACCGAGAACTATGGCTACACCTTC.

The V and J genes are TRBV7-8 and TRBJ1-3; D is ambiguous. The CDR3 spans 14 residues. Germline V lookup: CDR1 SGHVS, CDR2 FQNEAQ. V shed 0 bases and J shed 2 bases, with 5 bases lying between them. This chain's CDR3 is CASSLAGAGNTIYF. CDR3 sequence (DNA): TGTGCCAGCAGCTTAGCCGGTGCTGGAAACACCATATATTTT.

This chain uses TRBV5-1 with TRBJ1-1; possible D gene TRBD1, 6 bases. The CDR3 is 18 amino acids. The V and J ends lost 0 bases and 1 base respectively, with 19 bases between them. Germline V gene data show CDR1 as SGHRS and CDR2 as YFSETQ. CDR3 residues: CASSLVVGGPIGNTEAFF. CDR3 DNA sequence: TGCGCCAGCAGCTTGGTGGTAGGGGGACCGATTGGGAACACTGAAGCTTTCTTT.

CDR3 nucleotide sequence: TGTGCCAGCAGCCTCAAATGGTTCTATGGCTACACCTTC. As protein: CASSLKWFYGYTF. The J gene is TRBJ1-2, the V gene TRBV21-1. TRBV21-1 is a pseudogene locus. The CDR3 extends over 13 amino acids.

The chain employs TRBV12-5 and TRBJ2-5, with 9 bases lining up with TRBD2. V shed 2 bases, J shed 1 base, and the junction held 8 bases outside the gene matches. The CDR3 length is 17 residues. CDR1 and CDR2 from the germline V gene are LGHNT and FRNRAP. The CDR3 sequence is CASGLRGTSSLQETQYF. The CDR3 DNA sequence: TGTGCTAGTGGTTTGAGGGGGACTAGCAGCCTCCAAGAGACCCAGTACTTC.

The CDR3 protein is CASSYGGISDTQYF. As DNA, the CDR3 is TGTGCCAGCAGTTATGGGGGGATAAGCGATACGCAGTATTTT. The chain employs TRBV6-5 and TRBJ2-3; possible D gene TRBD2, 6 bases. V was trimmed by 3 bases and J by 6 bases, leaving 13 bases between them. CDR3 length equals 14 residues. Per the germline V gene, CDR1 is MNHEY and CDR2 is SVGAGI.

This chain links TRBV7-7 with TRBJ1-1; no clear D. Germline CDR1 SSHAT, CDR2 FNYEAQ (reference sequence). Trimming removed 5 bases at V and 0 bases at J, with 7 bases between. The CDR3 sequence is 13 residues long. The DNA of the CDR3 is TGTGCCAGCAGCGCGAAGATGAACACTGAAGCTTTCTTT. It specifies CASSAKMNTEAFF.

The gene calls are TRBV30 and TRBJ1-4; a possible D gene is TRBD1 (5 bases). V was pared by 3 bases and J by 0 bases, with 8 bases between. There are 14 residues in the CDR3. Per the germline V gene, CDR1 is GTSNPN and CDR2 is SVGIG (reference sequence). The CDR3 DNA follows: TGTGCCTGGAGCGGAGGGGCAACTAATGAAAAACTGTTTTTT. Translating gives CAWSGGATNEKLFF.

This clone is a singleton in its sample. The chain combines TRBV11-2 with TRBJ1-1; D is undetermined. The CDR3 consists of 16 residues. The germline CDR1 and CDR2 sequences are SGHAT and FQNNGV. V was cut by 5 bases and J by 1 base, with 17 bases left in between. The CDR3 DNA follows: TGTGCCAGCAGCCCTGGGCCTTTTGTTTCGAACACTGAAGCTTTCTTT. This gives the protein CASSPGPFVSNTEAFF. Full variable domain (outside the CDR3, taken from reference TRBV11-2 and TRBJ1-1): EAGVAQSPRYKIIEKRQSVAFWCNPISGHATLYWYQQILGQGPKLLIQFQNNGVVDDSQLPKDRFSAERLKGVDSTLKIQPAKLEDSAVYLCASSPGPFVSNTEAFFGQGTRLTVV.

The rearrangement links TRBV11-2 to TRBJ2-7; the D call may be TRBD1 or TRBD2 (5 bases each). V lost 4 bases to trimming and J lost 5 bases, with 12 bases between them. The CDR3 consists of 13 residues. Germline CDR1 SGHAT, CDR2 FQNNGV. The CDR3 nucleotides read TGTGCCAGCAGCTGGAGGTGGGACGACGAGCAGTACTTC. Protein sequence: CASSWRWDDEQYF.

This clone was recorded only once. The chain recombines TRBV7-2 with TRBJ1-6, with TRBD1 matching over 9 bases. The germline CDR1 and CDR2 sequences are SGHTA and FQGNSA. The V gene end was trimmed by 5 bases and the J gene end by 6 bases; junction bases not matched to a gene: 2. This CDR3 has 14 residues. The DNA of the CDR3 is TGTGCCAGCAGCGCGACAGGGGGTAATTCACCCCTCCACTTT. Protein product: CASSATGGNSPLHF.

V is TRBV5-5 and J is TRBJ2-7; TRBD1 aligns across 7 bases. This CDR3 is 15 amino acids long. Losses at the gene ends were 1 base for V and 3 bases for J; bases not matched to a gene: 7. The germline V gene has CDR1 SGHKS and CDR2 YYEKEE (reference sequence). CDR3: CASSLLLTGVYEQYF. The DNA of the CDR3 is TGTGCCAGCAGCTTGCTGTTAACAGGGGTCTACGAGCAGTACTTC.